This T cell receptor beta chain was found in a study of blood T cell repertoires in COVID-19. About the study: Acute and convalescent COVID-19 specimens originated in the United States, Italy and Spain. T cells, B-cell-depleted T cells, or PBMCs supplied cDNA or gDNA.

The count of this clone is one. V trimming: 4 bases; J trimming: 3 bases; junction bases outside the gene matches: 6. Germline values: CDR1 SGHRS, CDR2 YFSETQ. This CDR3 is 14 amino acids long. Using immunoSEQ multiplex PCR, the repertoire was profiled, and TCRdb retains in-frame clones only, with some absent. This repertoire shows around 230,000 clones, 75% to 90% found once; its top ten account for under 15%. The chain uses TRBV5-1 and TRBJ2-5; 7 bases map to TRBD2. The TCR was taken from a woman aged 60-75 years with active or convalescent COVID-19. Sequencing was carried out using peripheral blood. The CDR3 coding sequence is TGCGCCAGCAGCAGGGGAGGGCCGGAAGAGACCCAGTACTTC. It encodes CASSRGGPEETQYF.